The 12 T cell receptor beta chains listed next were all sequenced from one sample in a study of T cells and Merkel cell carcinoma outcomes. The data were produced by immunoSEQ multiplex PCR, yet TCRdb's version contains in-frame clones alone and is incomplete. Of 9,500 to 15,000 clones listed, just under 97% are singletons. The sequencing sample was made of tumor tissue from Merkel cell carcinoma. These receptors came from a human donor with Merkel cell carcinoma.

As to this clone: This likely comes from a read error, as the CDR3 has no conserved phenylalanine or tryptophan at its end. The chain has TRBV10-3 and TRBJ1-3; no definite D call. The CDR3 contains 15 residues. Per the germline V gene, CDR1 is ENHRY and CDR2 is SYGVKD. V was trimmed by 3 bases and J by 2 bases, leaving 11 bases between them. For the CDR3, the DNA is TGTGCCATCAGTGAACGGGGATATACTGGAAACACCATATATGTT. This translates into CAISERGYTGNTIYV.

V and J are TRBV9 and TRBJ2-2; D possibly uses TRBD1 or TRBD2 (5 bases each). The V gene's germline CDR1 is SGDLS and CDR2 YYNGEE. V was trimmed by 2 bases and J by 3 bases, leaving 8 bases between them. This CDR3 has 14 amino acids. The CDR3 spells CASSVGGHTGELFF. The CDR3 coding sequence is TGTGCCAGCAGCGTTGGGGGTCACACCGGGGAGCTGTTTTTT. Together with reference TRBV9 and TRBJ2-2, the CDR3 gives the full variable domain: DSGVTQTPKHLITATGQRVTLRCSPRSGDLSVYWYQQSLDQGLQFLIQYYNGEERAKGNILERFSAQQFPDLHSELNLSSLELGDSALYFCASSVGGHTGELFFGEGSRLTVL.

The chain couples TRBV6-5 to TRBJ2-7; 11 positions agree with TRBD2. The CDR3 length is 14 residues. The germline gives CDR1 MNHEY, CDR2 SVGAGI. Losses at the gene ends were 6 bases for V and 6 bases for J; bases not matched to a gene: 7. DNA of the CDR3: TGTGCCAGCAGGAAGCTAGCGGGAGGAGGCGAGCAGTACTTC. This gives the protein CASRKLAGGGEQYF.

The chain combines TRBV19 with TRBJ2-2; D is unresolved. The V end was cut by 5 bases, the J end by 1 base, with 2 bases between. The germline CDR1 and CDR2 sequences are LNHDA and SQIVND (reference sequence). The CDR3 spans 12 residues. The CDR3 nucleotides are TGTGCCAGTAGTTTGAACACCGGGGAGCTGTTTTTT. Protein: CASSLNTGELFF.

This chain uses TRBV19 with TRBJ2-7; 10 bases line up with TRBD2. Germline V lookup: CDR1 LNHDA, CDR2 SQIVND (reference sequence). J was trimmed by 0 bases and V by 4 bases; bases with no gene match: 9. The CDR3 length is 17 residues. The CDR3 sequence: CASSRAGASGSSYEQYF. The CDR3 DNA follows: TGTGCCAGTAGTAGAGCCGGGGCTAGCGGGAGCTCCTACGAGCAGTACTTC.

This clone showed up just once. This sequence joins TRBV19 and TRBJ2-2; no firm D call. Germline CDR1 and CDR2: LNHDA and SQIVND (reference sequence). Between the trimmed V and J ends, which lost 5 bases and 4 bases, there was a span of 14 bases. CDR3 length: 15 amino acids. CDR3 sequence (DNA): TGTGCCAGTAGTGCCCAAGGGCGTGGCACCGGGGAGCTGTTTTTT. Amino acids: CASSAQGRGTGELFF.

The rearrangement uses TRBV2 and TRBJ1-1, with D hard to call. Trimming stripped 4 bases from V and 1 base from J, with 10 bases between. CDR1 is SNHLY and CDR2 is FYNNEI in the germline V gene. The CDR3 runs to 14 residues. CDR3 sequence reads: CASSVGQRNTEAFF. The CDR3 DNA sequence: TGTGCCAGCAGTGTCGGCCAGCGGAACACTGAAGCTTTCTTT.

The V gene is TRBV12-5, the J gene TRBJ1-1; TRBD1 might be the D (6 bases). This CDR3 has 14 residues. Per the germline V gene, CDR1 is LGHNT and CDR2 is FRNRAP. V lost 6 bases to trimming and J lost 2 bases, with 13 bases between them. The CDR3 DNA sequence: TGTGCTAGTGGGGTGGCACAGGGAAACACTGAAGCTTTCTTT. Its protein product is CASGVAQGNTEAFF.

The CDR3 region is CASSPVGTPAQETQYF. CDR3 sequence (DNA): TGTGCCAGCTCACCGGTTGGTACTCCTGCTCAAGAGACCCAGTACTTC. This chain joins TRBV18 and TRBJ2-5, with D uncertain. Germline V gives CDR1 KGHSH, CDR2 LQKENI. This CDR3 spans 16 amino acids. V lost 3 bases to trimming and J lost 2 bases, with 16 bases between them. Looking up the rest from reference TRBV18 and TRBJ2-5 gives the full variable domain: NAGVMQNPRHLVRRRGQEARLRCSPMKGHSHVYWYRQLPEEGLKFMVYLQKENIIDESGMPKERFSAEFPKEGPSILRIQQVVRGDSAAYFCASSPVGTPAQETQYFGPGTRLLVL.

This chain's CDR3 is CASSYSDNVLTF. CDR3 nucleotide sequence: TGTGCCAGCAGTTATAGTGACAACGTCCTGACTTTC. The rearrangement joins TRBV6-5 to TRBJ2-6; no clear D. CDR3 length equals 12 residues. The ends were cut back, 3 bases at V and 9 bases at J, with 6 bases in the middle. Germline CDR1 is MNHEY and CDR2 is SVGAGI.

The chain couples TRBV9 to TRBJ2-3; 7 bases agree with TRBD1. Germline-derived CDR1 and CDR2 are SGDLS and YYNGEE. CDR3 size: 14 residues. V dropped 6 bases and J dropped 2; count of bases not matched to a gene: 6. CDR3 nucleotides: TGTGCCAGCACACCACAGGGGTTCACAGATACGCAGTATTTT. It translates to CASTPQGFTDTQYF.

CDR3 protein: CASRMTLMNTEAFF. CDR3 in DNA: TGTGCCAGCAGAATGACCCTCATGAACACTGAAGCTTTCTTT. V is TRBV27 and J is TRBJ1-1; D is undetermined. V lost 6 bases to trimming and J lost 0 bases, with 11 bases between them. Germline loops: CDR1 MNHEY, CDR2 SMNVEV (reference sequence). The length of the CDR3 is 14 residues.